The present T cell receptor beta chain was sequenced within a study of CD4 T cells in relation to SARS-CoV-2 and coronaviruses. Study-wide context: TCR beta CDR3s were sequenced after roughly eleven-day antigen culture of PBMCs.

A word on this clone: As yet, its antigen is unknown.

V dropped 4 bases and J dropped 5 bases, with 24 bases sitting between them. Germline assignment: CDR1 SGDLS and CDR2 YYNGEE. The CDR3 covers 17 residues. Using immunoSEQ multiplex PCR, the repertoire was profiled, and TCRdb retains in-frame clones only, with some absent. The data show roughly 24,000 clones, roughly 80% seen once. Before the COVID-19 pandemic, during about 2011-2019, CD4+ T cells were taken from unexposed donors. CD4+ T cells were isolated from the cells after less than 13 days of culture. As cell numbers allowed, unexposed-donor CD4+ T cells faced SARS-CoV-2 S/N and four cold-coronavirus spikes.

The chain couples TRBV9 to TRBJ1-1; D remains ambiguous. This TCR derives from a human donor in good health. Sequenced: CD4+ T cells from PBMCs, cultured in vitro. DNA of the CDR3: TGTGCCAGCAGCCCCCGTCGTCTGCGGGAGCGTTCTACTGAAGCTTTCTTT. Amino acid sequence: CASSPRRLRERSTEAFF.